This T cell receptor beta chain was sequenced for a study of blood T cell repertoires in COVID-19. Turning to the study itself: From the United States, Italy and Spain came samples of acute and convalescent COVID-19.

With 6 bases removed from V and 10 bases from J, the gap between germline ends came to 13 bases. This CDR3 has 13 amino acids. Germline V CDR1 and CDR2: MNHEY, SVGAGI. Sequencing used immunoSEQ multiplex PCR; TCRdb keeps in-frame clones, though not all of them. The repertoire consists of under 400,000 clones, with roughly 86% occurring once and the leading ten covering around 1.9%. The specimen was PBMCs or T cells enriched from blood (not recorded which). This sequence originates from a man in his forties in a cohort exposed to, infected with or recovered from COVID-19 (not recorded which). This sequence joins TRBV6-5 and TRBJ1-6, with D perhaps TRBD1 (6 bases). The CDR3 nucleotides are TGTGCCAGCAGGGTCAGGGGTATGTCACCCCTCCACTTT. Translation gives CASRVRGMSPLHF.